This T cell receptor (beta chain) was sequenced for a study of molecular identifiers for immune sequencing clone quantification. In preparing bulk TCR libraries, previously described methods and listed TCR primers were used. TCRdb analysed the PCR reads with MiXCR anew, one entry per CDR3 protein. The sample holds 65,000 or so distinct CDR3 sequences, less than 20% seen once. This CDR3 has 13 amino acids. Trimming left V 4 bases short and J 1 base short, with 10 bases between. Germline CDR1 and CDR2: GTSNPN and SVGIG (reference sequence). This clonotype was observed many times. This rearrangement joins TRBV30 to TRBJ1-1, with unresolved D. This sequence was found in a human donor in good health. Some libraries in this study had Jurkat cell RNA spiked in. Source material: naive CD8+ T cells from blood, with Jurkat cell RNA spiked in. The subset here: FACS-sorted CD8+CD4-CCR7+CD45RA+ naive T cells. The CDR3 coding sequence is TGTGCCTGGACCGGCAGTAAGAACACTGAAGCTTTCTTT. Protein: CAWTGSKNTEAFF.